This entry features one TCR beta chain sequence. This sample is part of a study of blood T cell repertoires in COVID-19. For the study at large: Acute and convalescent COVID-19 specimens originated in the United States, Italy and Spain. In each case, the material was cDNA or gDNA derived from T cells, B-cell-depleted T cells, or PBMCs.

As originally analysed: Nucleated cell counts were estimated from reference gene primer amplification. Repertoires were generated with immunoSEQ multiplex PCR, while TCRdb's copy carries only in-frame clones and drops some. V and J calls and clone size come straight from that table; D and trimming were deduced from the DNA. Seen here are roughly 91,000 clones, approximately 76% observed once, and the top ten hold more than 6.5%. V lost 0 bases and J 4 bases, leaving 7 bases between the germline ends. Germline lookup yields CDR1 SGHVS and CDR2 FQNEAQ. The CDR3 runs 13 residues. The chain uses TRBV7-8 and TRBJ2-7, with D possibly being TRBD2 (5 bases). The clonotype was recovered from a man in his sixties or seventies with acute or convalescent COVID-19. The sample taken for sequencing was peripheral blood. The CDR3 DNA follows: TGTGCCAGCAGCTTAGCCAGGACTTACGAGCAGTACGTC. This encodes CASSLARTYEQYV.